These T cell receptor beta chains were read from a single sample in a study of T-cell memory formation after mild COVID-19. In TCRdb, the 5' RACE reads were re-called with MiXCR into one record per CDR3 protein. The data contain approximately 430,000 distinct CDR3 sequences, more than 20% of them singletons. Sequencing input: PBMCs or a T cell subset sorted from them (not recorded which). The receptors here all came from an adult woman who had mild COVID-19 (a few samples of this study predate the infection). Cell type and time point are not known. The CDR3 runs from the conserved cysteine through the conserved F or W. The D gene is left open where the match is weak. Only some rows state a clone size, as once, few, many or a class for expanded clones.

J gene	V gene	D gene	clone size	CDR3 DNA	CDR3 protein
TRBJ2-4	TRBV27	-	few	TGTGCCAGCAGTTTGGTCGCGTTTTGGGATGAGCAGTACTTC	CASSLVAFWDEQYF
TRBJ2-5	TRBV5-1	-	-	TGCGCCAGCAGCTTGGGCTCATCCCAAGAGACCCAGTACTTC	CASSLGSSQETQYF
TRBJ1-2	TRBV20-1	-	-	TGCAGTGCTAGAGACAACAGGTGGAACTATGGCTACACCTTC	CSARDNRWNYGYTF
TRBJ2-7	TRBV11-1	-	-	TGTGCCAGCAGCCTTGGCGGAAATCCGTACGACGAGCAGTACTTC	CASSLGGNPYDEQYF
TRBJ2-3	TRBV29-1	-	-	TGCAGCGTTGAGGTCGGCCAGGCGGTGGGAGATACGCAGTATTTT	CSVEVGQAVGDTQYF
TRBJ2-3	TRBV9	-	-	TGTGCCAGCAGCCCCCCCGGAAATACGCAGTATTTT	CASSPPGNTQYF
TRBJ1-2	TRBV2	TRBD1	few	TGTGCCAGCAGTGATCGGCAGGGGGCCGACTACACCTTC	CASSDRQGADYTF
TRBJ1-2	TRBV24-1	-	-	TGTGCCACCAGTGACGGTTTAGGGAGGTATGGCTACACCTTC	CATSDGLGRYGYTF
TRBJ2-1	TRBV27	-	few	TGTGCCAGCAGCCACGTCGGCATCGGGGGCGATGAGCAGTTCTTC	CASSHVGIGGDEQFF
TRBJ2-7	TRBV5-4	TRBD1	few	TGTGCCAGCAGCTACGGACAGGGGCCACCCTACGAGCAGTACTTC	CASSYGQGPPYEQYF
TRBJ2-6	TRBV12-3/TRBV12-4	-	few	TGTGCCAGCAGTTTGGGGATCTCTCGTCTGACTTTC	CASSLGISRLTF
TRBJ2-3	TRBV5-4	TRBD2	-	TGTGCCAGCAGCCTGGGTGCGGCGGGGGGCACAGATACGCAGTATTTT	CASSLGAAGGTDTQYF
TRBJ1-1	TRBV7-9	-	few	TGTGCCAGCAGTATCGCTGGGGGGAACACTGAAGCTTTCTTT	CASSIAGGNTEAFF
TRBJ1-1	TRBV6-1	-	few	TGTGCGGTTCGGAAGGCGGCTGAAGCTTTCTTT	CAVRKAAEAFF
TRBJ2-7	TRBV5-1	TRBD1	few	TGCGCCAGCAGCCAGGGACAGCCCAACGCTCGCGAGCAGTACTTC	CASSQGQPNAREQYF
TRBJ2-1	TRBV18	-	few	TGTGCCAGCCGGGGGACAGTTGTTTACAATGAGCAGTTCTTC	CASRGTVVYNEQFF
TRBJ2-2	TRBV29-1	TRBD2	few	TGCAGCGTAACTAGCGGGAGGTCCAGCGGGGAGCTGTTTTTT	CSVTSGRSSGELFF
TRBJ2-4	TRBV2	TRBD2	-	TGTGCCAGCAGGAGGGAGGGGGCCAAAAACATTCAGTACTTC	CASRREGAKNIQYF
TRBJ2-7	TRBV5-1	-	few	TGCGCCAGCGCCCGTTCCGGGACTCCGGAAACCTACGAGCAGTACTTC	CASARSGTPETYEQYF
TRBJ1-1	TRBV5-5	-	-	TGTGCCAGCACAAAGGGGGGGGTAGGGTACACTGAAGCTTTCTTT	CASTKGGVGYTEAFF
TRBJ2-7	TRBV20-1	-	-	TGCAGTGCTAGAGATACGGTACTTGACGGGCTGAGCTCCTACGAGCAGTACTTC	CSARDTVLDGLSSYEQYF
TRBJ2-2	TRBV6-1	-	many	TGTGCCAGCAGTGAAGCTGGAGGATTCGAGACCGGGGAGCTGTTTTTT	CASSEAGGFETGELFF
TRBJ2-7	TRBV6-2/TRBV6-3	-	-	TGTGCCAGCAGTCCCGGGACCCTCAAGGGCGAGCAGTACTTC	CASSPGTLKGEQYF
TRBJ2-3	TRBV7-2	TRBD2	few	TGTGCCAGCATCTACGGCAGCGGGGTTAGCACAGATACGCAGTATTTT	CASIYGSGVSTDTQYF
TRBJ2-3	TRBV24-1	TRBD2	-	TGTGCCACCAGTGAAGTATCCCAAAGCGGGAGTATCACAGATACGCAGTATTTT	CATSEVSQSGSITDTQYF
TRBJ1-2	TRBV11-1	TRBD1	-	TGTGCCAGCAGCTTCCGACAGGGGTCGGAGAGCACCTTC	CASSFRQGSESTF
TRBJ2-2	TRBV7-2	TRBD2	-	TGTGCCAGCAGCTCCCAGGACGGGGCTAGCGGGAGCGAGTTGTTTTTT	CASSSQDGASGSELFF
TRBJ2-2	TRBV5-1	-	-	TGCGCCAGCAGCTTGCGTACTCGGGCTGACGGGGAGCTGTTTTTT	CASSLRTRADGELFF
TRBJ1-5	TRBV4-2	-	-	TGTGCCAGCAGCCAAGCTTCCTATAGCAATCAGCCCCAGCATTTT	CASSQASYSNQPQHF
TRBJ2-7	TRBV7-2	TRBD1	-	TGTGCCAGCAGCTACTCCGGGACAGGGGGGAACGAGCAGTACTTC	CASSYSGTGGNEQYF
TRBJ2-5	TRBV9	-	few	TGTGCCAGCAGCGTAGAGACCTGGGGGGAGACCCAGTACTTC	CASSVETWGETQYF
TRBJ2-1	TRBV7-9	-	-	TGTGCCAGCAGCTTAGGAAACGCAGGGACGAGGGTCTTC	CASSLGNAGTRVF
TRBJ2-1	TRBV12-3/TRBV12-4	TRBD2	few	TGTGCCAGCAGTTTGGACGGGAGGGTGCCGGAGCAGTTCTTC	CASSLDGRVPEQFF
TRBJ1-1	TRBV5-6	-	-	TGTGCCAGCAGCTTGGTTTTCGGACAGTCGAACACTGAAGCTTTCTTT	CASSLVFGQSNTEAFF
TRBJ1-1	TRBV18	TRBD1	-	TGTGCCAGCTCACCTGGGGGACAGTCGAACACTGAAGCTTTCTTT	CASSPGGQSNTEAFF
TRBJ2-3	TRBV4-2	TRBD1	-	TGTGCCAGCAGCCAAGATGGGGACAGGGTGCGCACAGATACGCAGTATTTT	CASSQDGDRVRTDTQYF
TRBJ1-2	TRBV24-1	-	once	TGTGCCACCAGTGTCGCTAACTATGGCTACACCTTC	CATSVANYGYTF
TRBJ2-5	TRBV7-9	TRBD2	few	TGTGCCAGCAGCGCCCCCCCGGCTAGCGGGTACCAAGAGACCCAGTACTTC	CASSAPPASGYQETQYF
TRBJ2-1	TRBV9	-	few	TGTGCCAGCAGCGTAGCCTTGGACAATGAGCAGTTCTTC	CASSVALDNEQFF
TRBJ1-2	TRBV6-1	-	-	TGTGCCAGCAGCTCACCCCGAAGTAGGGGTGGCTACACCTTC	CASSSPRSRGGYTF
TRBJ1-3	TRBV20-1	-	-	TGCAGTGCGGGACGGAGTCCCTCTGGAAACACCATATATTTT	CSAGRSPSGNTIYF
TRBJ2-7	TRBV6-5	TRBD1	few	TGTGCCAGCAGAACCGGGACAGGTCACTACGAGCAGTACTTC	CASRTGTGHYEQYF
TRBJ2-2	TRBV7-3	-	few	TGTGCCAGCAGCCCACATCCCTACACCGGGGAGCTGTTTTTT	CASSPHPYTGELFF
TRBJ1-1	TRBV6-5	-	many	TGTGCCAGCAGTTTTCGGGGGGCGAACACTGAAGCTTTCTTT	CASSFRGANTEAFF
TRBJ2-1	TRBV7-6	TRBD2	many	TGTGCCAGCAGTCGGACTAGCGGGAGCTCCTACAATGAGCAGTTCTTC	CASSRTSGSSYNEQFF
TRBJ1-1	TRBV12-3/TRBV12-4	-	few	TGTGCCAGCAGTCTCCAACAGGGACGGACTGAAGCTTTCTTT	CASSLQQGRTEAFF
TRBJ2-1	TRBV6-5	-	-	TGTGCCAGCAGTCGCAGGGAGAGTCGCAATGAGCAGTTCTTC	CASSRRESRNEQFF
TRBJ1-5	TRBV7-8	-	-	TGTGCCAGCAGCTTAGCCAGGGTTGGGAGTCAGCCCCAGCATTTT	CASSLARVGSQPQHF
TRBJ1-2	TRBV24-1	-	many	TGTGCCACCAGTGTCGGACACCTCGGCGGCTACACCTTC	CATSVGHLGGYTF
TRBJ1-6	TRBV14	-	-	TGTGCCAGCAGCCCGGGAGTTCATTCACCCCTCCACTTT	CASSPGVHSPLHF
TRBJ2-1	TRBV24-1	TRBD1	-	TGTGCCACCTCCGATGGGTGGGACAGCACCTTCAATGAGCAGTTCTTC	CATSDGWDSTFNEQFF
TRBJ2-1	TRBV7-9	TRBD2	few	TGTGCCAGCAGCGGGACTAACTCCTACAATGAGCAGTTCTTC	CASSGTNSYNEQFF
TRBJ2-3	TRBV2	TRBD1	-	TGTGCCAGTTCGGACAGGGCGGAAGATACGCAGTATTTT	CASSDRAEDTQYF
TRBJ2-5	TRBV7-2	-	few	TGTGCCAGCAGCCCTGGACAGATTGAGACCCAGTACTTC	CASSPGQIETQYF
TRBJ2-3	TRBV5-5	-	-	TGTGCCAGCAGCCATACCATAGCGGATACTAGCACAGATACGCAGTATTTT	CASSHTIADTSTDTQYF
TRBJ2-3	TRBV7-9	-	-	TGTGCCAGCAGCTTGGACCATAGCACAGATACGCAGTATTTT	CASSLDHSTDTQYF
TRBJ2-7	TRBV7-9	-	-	TGTGCCAGCAGCTCCCTCATGTACGAGCAGTACTTC	CASSSLMYEQYF